The present T cell receptor (beta chain) was sequenced within a study of blood T cells in healthy people across ages. With 0 bases removed from V and 10 bases from J, the gap between germline ends came to 14 bases. CDR1 is SGDLS and CDR2 is YYNGEE in the germline V gene. This CDR3 comprises 15 residues. Donors were healthy Caucasian individuals from Russia aged about 6 to 100. This clonotype was seen more than once but under ten times. Next came a second PCR, run for about 7 to 12 cycles, which used a sample-barcoded 5' primer along with a J-beta primer mix. One entry per CDR3 protein, called by TCRdb with MiXCR from the 5' RACE reads. The sample includes about 760,000 distinct CDR3 sequences, 45% to 70% of them seen just once.

The chain joins TRBV9 to TRBJ1-6, with D possibly TRBD1 on 5 matching bases. This receptor was identified in a man aged 35 to 55 in good health. The sequencing input was blood. CDR3 residues: CASSVGVGRGSPLHF. The CDR3 DNA is TGTGCCAGCAGCGTAGGTGTGGGGCGCGGGTCACCCCTCCACTTT.